This TCR beta chain was sequenced for a study of T cell responses to AZD1222 COVID-19 vaccine. Overall study findings and caveats: In a largely white British group with more females than males, clonal diversity was possibly underestimated. Variant regions that are unmutated are reportedly the target of nearly half of spike-specific TCRs.

Profiled with immunoSEQ multiplex PCR; TCRdb holds only in-frame clones, not every one. The sample holds roughly 110,000 clones, around 88% seen once. Details on this clone: Its antigen is unknown.

Second doses that came at about 4 or about 12 weeks were put together. V lost 5 bases, J lost 13 bases, and 24 bases lay in between. The germline V gene encodes CDR1 SGHAT and CDR2 FQNNGV. The CDR3 runs 15 residues. The sequence came from an adult who received the AZD1222 COVID-19 vaccine. The sequencing used peripheral blood, collected 28 days after the second AZD1222 dose. The rearrangement links TRBV11-2 to TRBJ2-4, with a weak D call TRBD1 (6 bases). The CDR3 DNA reads as TGTGCCAGCAGCGGTGGGGGCAGTTTTTCCGAAAACCAGTACTTC. This sequence encodes CASSGGGSFSENQYF.